The clone carrying this TCR beta chain was seen a few times. Its antigen is not identified. These data originate in a study of T cells in Graves' hyperthyroidism and ophthalmopathy. Study-wide findings and caveats: Most expanded thyroid clonotypes above 0.001 also appeared in blood.

Germline V gene lookup returns CDR1 MNHEY and CDR2 SMNVEV (reference sequence). The CDR3 runs to 14 residues. J was trimmed by 4 bases and V by 6 bases; bases with no gene match: 7. Each ophthalmopathy patient scored at least 3 on the Clinical Activity Score and at least 4 on NOSPECS grade, with duration under 3 months. Lactation, pregnancy, other autoimmune disease or uncontrolled infection led to exclusion of patients. Diagnoses were made from clinical symptoms, serum measures (thyroxine and TRAb), thyroid ultrasound and orbital computed tomography. It was RNA transcripts that yielded the amplified TCR beta CDR3 regions. The study used the HTBI primer set for a first-round RT-PCR of the TCR CDR3. TCRdb reprocessed the multiplex PCR reads via MiXCR and lists one record per CDR3 protein. The sample records 250,000 to 300,000 distinct CDR3 sequences, roughly a fifth being singletons.

The sequenced sample consisted of blood. This clonotype was obtained from a man in his forties or fifties with Graves' ophthalmopathy. The chain couples TRBV27 to TRBJ2-3; TRBD2 matches at 7 bases. The CDR3 sequence is CASRRRERADTQYF. The CDR3 nucleotides are TGTGCCAGCAGGCGGCGGGAGAGGGCAGATACGCAGTATTTT.